This T cell receptor beta chain emerged from a study of response to subunit inactivated influenza vaccine. Findings and caveats of the study: T cells newly recruited by each seasonal influenza vaccination are few, the authors suggested.

For this clonotype: Its antigen is currently unknown.

This CDR3 spans 16 amino acids. Between the trimmed V and J ends, which lost 0 bases and 3 bases, there was a span of 14 bases. The germline CDR1 and CDR2 sequences are DFQATT and SNEGSKA (reference sequence). TCRdb independently ran MiXCR on the RT-PCR reads; one entry per CDR3 protein. The sample has 290,000 or so distinct CDR3 sequences, around 22% seen once; the top ten hold 10%. The chain couples TRBV20-1 to TRBJ2-2, with D tentatively TRBD1 (6 bases). Material: PBMCs from blood, obtained around 22 months after vaccination. The receptor's source is a man between 45 and 75 years old who received an inactivated influenza vaccine. CDR3: CSARDSRGSDTGELFF. DNA for the CDR3: TGCAGTGCTAGAGATAGCAGGGGTTCGGACACCGGGGAGCTGTTTTTT.